This T cell receptor (beta chain) was sequenced during a study of Graves' ophthalmopathy and Graves' hyperthyroidism. The study, taken as a whole, reports: Among thyroid clonotypes expanded above 0.001 frequency, most also appeared in blood. The model's prediction of ophthalmopathy progression had about 70% sensitivity and approximately 76% specificity.

Pregnancy or lactation, uncontrolled infections and other autoimmune diseases were grounds for excluding patients. The V segment lost 2 bases and the J segment 3 bases; nucleotides outside the gene matches: 4. In germline, CDR1 is SQVTM, CDR2 ANQGSEA. The CDR3 is 14 residues long. A remark on this clonotype: As yet, its antigen is unknown.

Beta-chain TCR CDR3 regions were amplified from RNA transcripts. HTBI primers served in a first-round RT-PCR, which a second-round multiplex PCR followed. TCRdb recomputed calls from the multiplex PCR reads with MiXCR, one row per CDR3 protein. The sample shows 650,000 to 800,000 distinct CDR3 sequences, roughly two fifths of them seen only once. Sequenced material: peripheral blood. V and J are TRBV29-1 and TRBJ1-2, with 9 bases matching TRBD1. The TCR comes from an adult man with Graves' ophthalmopathy. CDR3 residues: CSVEMGQGDYGYTF. CDR3 coding DNA: TGCAGCGTTGAAATGGGACAGGGAGACTATGGCTACACCTTC. The entire variable domain, with the rest obtained from reference TRBV29-1 and TRBJ1-2, is as follows: SAVISQKPSRDICQRGTSLTIQCQVDSQVTMMFWYRQQPGQSLTLIATANQGSEATYESGFVIDKFPISRPNLTFSTLTVSNMSPEDSSIYLCSVEMGQGDYGYTFGSGTRLTVV.